What follows are 28 T cell receptor beta chains derived from one specimen sequenced in a study of blood T cell repertoires in COVID-19. Using immunoSEQ multiplex PCR, the repertoire was profiled, and TCRdb retains in-frame clones only, with some absent. The data contain roughly 230,000 clones, less than 90% of them singletons. The sample comprised peripheral blood. These TCRs come from a man aged 70 or older with acute or convalescent COVID-19.

The chain has TRBV7-9 and TRBJ2-2; 10 bases are a match to TRBD2. V lost 3 bases and J lost 4; bases outside the gene matches: 2. The germline V gene encodes CDR1 SEHNR and CDR2 FQNEAQ (reference sequence). The CDR3 sequence is 15 residues long. The CDR3 region is CASSFQREGTGELFF. CDR3 in DNA: TGTGCCAGCAGCTTCCAGCGGGAGGGCACCGGGGAGCTGTTTTTT. The full variable domain, its missing parts supplied by reference TRBV7-9 and TRBJ2-2, is DTGVSQNPRHKITKRGQNVTFRCDPISEHNRLYWYRQTLGQGPEFLTYFQNEAQLEKSRLLSDRFSAERPKGSFSTLEIQRTEQGDSAMYLCASSFQREGTGELFFGEGSRLTVL.

In this sample, this clone turned up once. The chain has TRBV7-6 and TRBJ2-7, with a tentative D call TRBD1 (6 bases). The CDR3 is made up of 15 amino acids. V was shortened by 8 bases and J by 5 bases, with 22 bases between the two germline ends. Germline V lookup: CDR1 SGHVS, CDR2 FNYEAQ. This chain's CDR3 is CASSPRRQGMDEQYF. CDR3 nucleotides: TGTGCCAGCTCTCCCCGGAGGCAGGGGATGGACGAGCAGTACTTC.

V gene TRBV5-1 combines with J gene TRBJ1-1, with unresolved D. This CDR3 region has 16 residues. The V and J ends lost 4 bases and 1 base respectively, with 17 bases between them. Germline CDR1 reads SGHRS; CDR2 reads YFSETQ. The DNA of the CDR3 is TGCGCCAGCAGCACCGACCCCGGAGGAGGGAACACTGAAGCTTTCTTT. This sequence encodes CASSTDPGGGNTEAFF.

The V gene is TRBV5-4, the J gene TRBJ2-1; TRBD1 matches at 7 bases. The germline V gene encodes CDR1 SGHNT and CDR2 YYREEE (reference sequence). Unmatched junction bases numbered 5, after V lost 2 bases and J lost 3 bases. The CDR3 is 15 amino acids. The CDR3 is CASSLSGTVYNEQFF. The CDR3 nucleotides read TGTGCCAGCAGCTTATCTGGGACAGTCTACAATGAGCAGTTCTTC.

The count of this clone is one. The rearrangement uses TRBV6-2 or TRBV6-3 and TRBJ2-1, with 7 bases aligning to TRBD1. The CDR3 runs 16 residues. CDR1 and CDR2 (germline): MNHEY, SVGEGT. The ends lost 6 bases at V and 1 base at J; junction bases unmatched: 9. The CDR3, as DNA: TGTGCCAGCAGCAATCGACAGGGATCATCCTACAATGAGCAGTTCTTC. Translated, it gives CASSNRQGSSYNEQFF.

This chain links TRBV10-3 with TRBJ2-5; 9 nucleotides align to TRBD2. V dropped 3 bases and J dropped 3; count of bases not matched to a gene: 5. The CDR3 loop spans 15 amino acids. The germline CDR1 and CDR2 sequences are ENHRY and SYGVKD. The CDR3 sequence is CAISDVASGKETQYF. The CDR3 coding sequence is TGTGCCATCAGTGATGTTGCTAGCGGGAAAGAGACCCAGTACTTC.

The gene calls are TRBV19 and TRBJ2-3, with TRBD1 as a possible D gene (6 bases). This CDR3 has 13 amino acids. The V end was cut by 4 bases, the J end by 11 bases, with 16 bases between. Germline assignment: CDR1 LNHDA and CDR2 SQIVND (reference sequence). CDR3 residues: CASSTQQGRGQYF. In DNA, the CDR3 is TGTGCCAGTAGTACGCAACAGGGAAGAGGGCAGTATTTT. Based on the CDR3 plus reference TRBV19 and TRBJ2-3, the full variable domain is DGGITQSPKYLFRKEGQNVTLSCEQNLNHDAMYWYRQDPGQGLRLIYYSQIVNDFQKGDIAEGYSVSREKKESFPLTVTSAQKNPTAFYLCASSTQQGRGQYFGPGTRLTVL.

The chain joins TRBV5-6 to TRBJ2-6, with TRBD1 matching 8 bases. The junction had 11 bases not matched to a gene; V was cut back by 4 bases and J by 2 bases. The V gene's germline CDR1 is SGHDT and CDR2 YYEEEE. CDR3 length: 18 amino acids. The chain's CDR3 is CASSHPTGAKAGANVLTF. CDR3 sequence (DNA): TGTGCCAGCAGCCATCCGACAGGGGCAAAGGCTGGGGCCAACGTCCTGACTTTC.

The V call is TRBV7-2, the J call TRBJ2-1, with 7 bases aligning to TRBD1. The V and J ends lost 5 bases and 7 bases, in that order; junction bases with no gene match: 8. The CDR3 covers 14 residues. CDR1 SGHTA and CDR2 FQGNSA come from the germline V gene. The CDR3 loop reads CASSLGDSHNEQFF. In DNA, the CDR3 is TGTGCCAGCAGCCTGGGGGACAGCCATAATGAGCAGTTCTTC.

Regarding this clone: Other DNA sequences in the same sample also yield this CDR3. The rearrangement links TRBV4-3 to TRBJ1-2; 10 nucleotides line up with TRBD1. Germline CDR1 is LGHNA and CDR2 is YSLEER. The CDR3 is 13 residues long. The V and J ends lost 4 bases and 6 bases, in that order; junction bases with no gene match: 2. The CDR3 protein is CASSLGQGDGYTF. CDR3 nucleotides: TGCGCCAGCAGCCTCGGACAGGGGGATGGCTACACCTTC.

This chain uses TRBV6-5 with TRBJ2-1, with 9 bases aligning to TRBD1. Germline V lookup: CDR1 MNHEY, CDR2 SVGAGI. V dropped 6 bases and J dropped 8; count of bases not matched to a gene: 11. The CDR3 is 15 residues long. The CDR3 region is CASSSPGQGIHEQFF. As DNA, the CDR3 is TGTGCCAGCAGCTCGCCGGGACAGGGTATTCATGAGCAGTTCTTC.

The chain uses TRBV6-5 and TRBJ2-2, with D possibly being TRBD2 (6 bases). V dropped 6 bases and J dropped 4 bases, with 6 bases sitting between them. From germline, CDR1 is MNHEY and CDR2 SVGAGI. CDR3 length: 12 amino acids. The DNA for the CDR3 is TGTGCCAGCAGGACTAGCACCGGGGAGCTGTTTTTT. It codes for CASRTSTGELFF.

The V and J genes are TRBV12-5 and TRBJ1-1; D perhaps matches TRBD1 (5 bases). Trimming pared 5 bases from V and 1 base from J, leaving 11 bases between. The CDR3 is made up of 14 amino acids. CDR1 LGHNT and CDR2 FRNRAP come from the germline V gene. CDR3 amino acids: CASGLGQGNTEAFF. The DNA of the CDR3 is TGTGCTAGTGGTCTTGGGCAGGGGAACACTGAAGCTTTCTTT.

The chain joins TRBV15 to TRBJ2-3; D is uncertain. Germline CDR1 is LNHNV and CDR2 is YYDKDF (reference sequence). There are 12 residues in the CDR3. V was shortened by 2 bases and J by 9 bases, with 9 bases between the two germline ends. DNA of the CDR3: TGTGCCACCAGCAGACCCGGTTACACGCAGTATTTT. This codes for CATSRPGYTQYF.

This clone was observed a few times. The genes are TRBV5-1 and TRBJ2-7; D is unresolved. V was cut by 5 bases and J by 0 bases, with 12 bases left in between. CDR3 length: 14 amino acids. Germline V gene lookup returns CDR1 SGHRS and CDR2 YFSETQ. Here the CDR3 reads CASSVGGSSYEQYF. The CDR3 DNA is TGCGCCAGCAGTGTTGGTGGTAGCTCCTACGAGCAGTACTTC.

The chain uses TRBV7-2 and TRBJ2-7; D not resolved. V dropped 2 bases and J dropped 4 bases, with 9 bases sitting between them. The CDR3 spans 13 residues. Per the germline V gene, CDR1 is SGHTA and CDR2 is FQGNSA. The CDR3 loop is CASSLSRTYEQYF. The CDR3 DNA reads TGTGCCAGCAGCTTATCCCGCACATACGAGCAGTACTTC.

This chain links TRBV5-1 with TRBJ2-3; 7 bases line up with TRBD1. The CDR3 runs to 16 residues. Germline CDR1 reads SGHRS; CDR2 reads YFSETQ. The junction had 4 bases not matched to a gene; V was cut back by 0 bases and J by 0 bases. This CDR3 reads CASSLGGTASTDTQYF. DNA of the CDR3: TGCGCCAGCAGCTTGGGGGGGACAGCTAGCACAGATACGCAGTATTTT.

The V call is TRBV11-3, the J call TRBJ2-7, with 9 bases that match TRBD2. Germline-derived CDR1 and CDR2 are SGHNT and YENEEA. The ends lost 5 bases at V and 3 bases at J; junction bases unmatched: 8. The CDR3 runs 15 residues. In nucleotides, the CDR3 is TGTGCCAGCAGCCCCCGGGGTAGCGGGAGCTACGAGCAGTACTTC. The encoded protein is CASSPRGSGSYEQYF.

The chain joins TRBV9 to TRBJ1-5; 8 positions match TRBD1. There are 15 residues in the CDR3. Trimming cost V 0 bases and J 5 bases; bases outside gene matches: 4. The germline V gene has CDR1 SGDLS and CDR2 YYNGEE. The CDR3 region has the DNA TGTGCCAGCAGCGTAGGGACAGGGCCCCATCAGCCCCAGCATTTT. Encoded protein: CASSVGTGPHQPQHF.

The chain recombines TRBV29-1 with TRBJ1-4, with D maybe TRBD1 (6 bases). V was trimmed by 6 bases and J by 0 bases, leaving 11 bases between them. The length of the CDR3 is 14 residues. Germline-derived CDR1 and CDR2 are SQVTM and ANQGSEA. CDR3 DNA: TGCAGCGTCTACCGGGACACAACTAATGAAAAACTGTTTTTT. Translating it yields CSVYRDTTNEKLFF.

The V call is TRBV3-1 (or the pseudogene TRBV3-2), the J call TRBJ2-5; TRBD2 matches 9 bases. The CDR3 contains 13 residues. Germline V gene lookup returns CDR1 LGHDT and CDR2 YNNKEL (reference sequence). With V trimmed by 7 bases and J by 5 bases, 5 bases remained unmatched. DNA of the CDR3: TGTGCCAGCAAGGTTAGCGGGAGCGAGACCCAGTACTTC. It translates to CASKVSGSETQYF.

The chain employs TRBV3-1 (or the pseudogene TRBV3-2) and TRBJ2-1; 11 nucleotides line up with TRBD2. The CDR3 length is 19 residues. Germline trimming cut 0 bases from V and 5 bases from J; bases unmatched to any gene: 12. Looked up from germline, CDR1 is LGHDT and CDR2 is YNNKEL (reference sequence). The CDR3 region is CASSQDPASGRWYNNEQFF. The CDR3 DNA is TGTGCCAGCAGCCAAGATCCGGCTAGCGGGAGGTGGTACAACAATGAGCAGTTCTTC.

The V and J genes are TRBV4-3 and TRBJ2-5; D gene ambiguous. Trimming pared 0 bases from V and 2 bases from J, leaving 4 bases between. The CDR3 consists of 13 residues. From germline, CDR1 is LGHNA and CDR2 YSLEER. This CDR3 is CASSQDRQETQYF. The CDR3 DNA reads as TGCGCCAGCAGCCAAGACAGGCAAGAGACCCAGTACTTC.

This chain joins TRBV7-6 and TRBJ1-1, with 7 nucleotides matching TRBD1. Germline V gene lookup returns CDR1 SGHVS and CDR2 FNYEAQ. Losses at the gene ends were 5 bases for V and 4 bases for J; bases not matched to a gene: 10. This CDR3 comprises 15 residues. CDR3 protein: CASSVLMGQITEAFF. In nucleotides, the CDR3 is TGTGCCAGCAGCGTCCTTATGGGACAGATCACTGAAGCTTTCTTT. The complete variable domain, with remaining parts taken from reference TRBV7-6 and TRBJ1-1, reads GAGVSQSPRYKVTKRGQDVALRCDPISGHVSLYWYRQALGQGPEFLTYFNYEAQQDKSGLPNDRFSAERPEGSISTLTIQRTEQRDSAMYRCASSVLMGQITEAFFGQGTRLTVV.

The V gene is TRBV7-3, the J gene TRBJ2-1; 8 bases match TRBD1. The CDR3 is 15 amino acids. J was trimmed by 2 bases and V by 2 bases; bases with no gene match: 2. Germline V CDR1 and CDR2: SGHTA, FQGTGA. CDR3 nucleotides: TGTGCCAGCAGCTTAGACAGGGGTACCTACAATGAGCAGTTCTTC. It encodes CASSLDRGTYNEQFF.

The rearrangement links TRBV5-1 to TRBJ2-7, with D tentatively TRBD1 (6 bases). The V end lost 6 bases, the J end lost 0 bases, and 13 bases lay between the germline ends. The CDR3 has 14 residues. Germline V gene lookup returns CDR1 SGHRS and CDR2 YFSETQ. This CDR3 reads CASTLDRTSYEQYF. The CDR3 nucleotides are TGCGCCAGCACATTAGACAGGACCTCCTACGAGCAGTACTTC.

The chain recombines TRBV14 with TRBJ2-1; 7 bases agree with TRBD2. The germline V gene encodes CDR1 SGHDN and CDR2 FVKESK. This CDR3 comprises 16 residues. V dropped 5 bases and J dropped 5; count of bases not matched to a gene: 12. The CDR3 region has the DNA TGTGCCAGCAGCTTCAAGCGGGGCCTTAGGAACAATGAGCAGTTCTTC. This sequence encodes CASSFKRGLRNNEQFF.

The chain combines TRBV5-4 with TRBJ2-2, with 14 bases identical to TRBD2. Germline lookup yields CDR1 SGHNT and CDR2 YYREEE (reference sequence). The V and J ends lost 4 bases and 4 bases, in that order; junction bases with no gene match: 6. This CDR3 has 17 amino acids. The CDR3 sequence is CASSAPTSGRATGELFF. In DNA, the CDR3 is TGTGCCAGCAGCGCCCCGACTAGCGGGAGGGCCACCGGGGAGCTGTTTTTT.